This TCR beta chain originates from a study of blood T cell repertoires in COVID-19. Study as a whole: The analysed material was cDNA or gDNA that came from T cells, B-cell-depleted T cells, or PBMCs.

The CDR3 extends over 15 amino acids. Germline lookup yields CDR1 KGHSH and CDR2 LQKENI. V lost 3 bases to trimming and J lost 7 bases; unmatched junction nucleotides: 10. Some clones are missing from TCRdb's copy, which holds only in-frame ones; the method was immunoSEQ multiplex PCR. Here the sample spans approximately 260,000 clones, around 90% being singletons. Individuals aged 18 to 89 years were recruited from fewer than 25 US areas. The rearrangement uses TRBV18 and TRBJ1-1; 8 nucleotides agree with TRBD1. The receptor was isolated from a woman under 40 with acute COVID-19. Input material: PBMCs or T cells enriched from blood (not recorded which). The CDR3 is CASSPDQTGGGEAFF. The CDR3 nucleotides read TGTGCCAGCTCACCCGACCAAACAGGGGGAGGTGAAGCTTTCTTT.